The 3 T cell receptor beta chains presented below share a single source sample, sequenced in a study of HIV-infected patients and healthy controls. All unsorted peripheral T cells were captured because whole blood was used without fractionation. Reverse transcription used around 480 ng RNA and constant-region primers for alpha and beta. Alpha and beta chain libraries were made separately by chain-specific third strand synthesis with multiplexing indices. TCRdb re-derived calls from the 5' RACE reads in MiXCR, one entry per CDR3 protein. The sample shows about 10,000 distinct CDR3 sequences, approximately 8% of them seen only once. The material sequenced was blood. The receptor set was obtained from an adult in good health.

This clonotype was counted many times. This chain joins TRBV20-1 and TRBJ1-2; no reliable D call. Looked up from germline, CDR1 is DFQATT and CDR2 is SNEGSKA (reference sequence). The V gene lost 3 bases and the J gene lost 4 bases, with 12 bases spanning the gap. This CDR3 has 13 amino acids. The CDR3 protein is CSASFGRTYGYTF. CDR3 nucleotide sequence: TGCAGTGCTAGTTTCGGACGGACCTATGGCTACACCTTC.

This clonotype was counted at least ten times. J is TRBJ2-1 and V is TRBV18; TRBD1 aligns across 9 bases. In germline, CDR1 is KGHSH, CDR2 LQKENI. The CDR3 spans 14 residues. V trimming: 2 bases; J trimming: 6 bases; junction bases outside the gene matches: 2. CDR3 amino acids: CASSPGTGSNEQFF. The DNA for the CDR3 is TGTGCCAGCTCACCAGGGACAGGGAGCAATGAGCAGTTCTTC.

The table lists this clonotype with many counts. V usage is TRBV7-9 and J usage is TRBJ2-3, with 7 bases matching TRBD2. Germline V gene lookup returns CDR1 SEHNR and CDR2 FQNEAQ (reference sequence). This CDR3 is built from 14 residues. V trimming: 0 bases; J trimming: 5 bases; junction bases outside the gene matches: 2. The CDR3 region has the DNA TGTGCCAGCAGCTTAGCGCGCGGGGGAGATACGCAGTATTTT. This gives the protein CASSLARGGDTQYF.